The 20 T cell receptor beta chains below were found in one sample sequenced in a study of cytomegalovirus exposure and HLA in healthy donors. Both 60 Vbeta primers and 13 Jbeta primers went into the PCR. Generated by immunoSEQ multiplex PCR, the TCRdb table keeps only in-frame clones and is missing some. Of about 160,000 clones listed, around four fifths are singletons. The material sequenced was PBMCs. These receptors were obtained from a man between 25 and 39 years old in good health and CMV-seronegative.

The chain has TRBV5-1 and TRBJ1-3; the D is unclear. The length of the CDR3 is 14 residues. Trimming took off 5 bases at V and 4 bases at J, with 13 bases between the two ends. Germline V gene data show CDR1 as SGHRS and CDR2 as YFSETQ. CDR3 residues: CASRVESGGNTIYF. For the CDR3, the DNA is TGCGCCAGCAGAGTGGAGTCGGGAGGAAACACCATATATTTT.

This chain uses TRBV28 with TRBJ2-5; 11 nucleotides agree with TRBD1. Trimming at V came to 5 bases and at J to 7 bases, leaving 12 bases not matched to a gene. CDR1 is MDHEN and CDR2 is SYDVKM in the germline V gene. This CDR3 has 16 residues. The CDR3 DNA sequence: TGTGCCAGCAGTCCGCCGGGACAGGGGGTAAAGGGGACCCAGTACTTC. Protein sequence: CASSPPGQGVKGTQYF.

The chain links TRBV13 to TRBJ1-2; D not resolved. The length of the CDR3 is 14 residues. The V end was cut by 5 bases, the J end by 7 bases, with 17 bases between. From germline, CDR1 is PRHDT and CDR2 FYEKMQ (reference sequence). CDR3 protein: CASSTAGSLSGYTF. The CDR3 region has the DNA TGTGCCAGCAGCACAGCCGGGAGCCTCTCTGGCTACACCTTC.

The chain joins TRBV23-1 to TRBJ1-2, with TRBD1 as a possible D gene (5 bases). TRBV23-1 is noted as an ORF with a role that remains uncertain. Trimming removed 9 bases at V and 4 bases at J, with 21 bases between. This CDR3 region has 15 residues. The CDR3 DNA follows: TGCGCCAGATCCAAGGGCCGACGGACAACCTATGGCTACACCTTC. Translating it yields CARSKGRRTTYGYTF.

The chain employs TRBV6-1 and TRBJ2-1; no firm D call. The CDR3 is made up of 11 amino acids. Trimming took 5 bases from V and 9 from J, leaving 8 bases between them. Looked up from germline, CDR1 is MNHNS and CDR2 is SASEGT. CDR3 sequence: CASSLSVEQFF. The CDR3 DNA sequence: TGTGCCAGCAGTTTGAGTGTTGAGCAGTTCTTC.

The chain joins TRBV28 to TRBJ1-4, with D unclear. Trimming took off 0 bases at V and 8 bases at J, with 16 bases between the two ends. The CDR3 extends over 16 amino acids. Germline V gives CDR1 MDHEN, CDR2 SYDVKM. CDR3 sequence: CASSLWGSKTKEKLFF. CDR3 in DNA: TGTGCCAGCAGTTTATGGGGGAGCAAGACGAAAGAAAAACTGTTTTTT.

The chain couples TRBV4-3 to TRBJ1-1; the D is unclear. Deletions cut 1 base from V and 7 bases from J, with 13 bases between. The germline V gene encodes CDR1 LGHNA and CDR2 YSLEER. The CDR3 sequence is 14 residues long. The CDR3, as DNA: TGCGCCAGCAGCCAAGTACTATCGCAAGGTGAAGCTTTCTTT. Translating gives CASSQVLSQGEAFF.

J is TRBJ2-7 and V is TRBV30; TRBD2 agrees at 8 bases. Germline V lookup: CDR1 GTSNPN, CDR2 SVGIG (reference sequence). The CDR3 consists of 13 residues. The trim removed 4 bases at V and 2 bases at J, leaving 4 bases unmatched. The CDR3 sequence is CAWKNSGTYEQYF. CDR3 bases: TGTGCCTGGAAGAATAGCGGGACCTACGAGCAGTACTTC.

The chain links TRBV5-4 to TRBJ1-6, with D unclear. Trimming took 0 bases from V and 0 from J, leaving 16 bases between them. The length of the CDR3 is 19 residues. CDR1 is SGHNT, CDR2 YYREEE, per germline (reference sequence). The CDR3 reads CASSLGGIVSGSYNSPLHF. In DNA, the CDR3 is TGTGCCAGCAGCTTGGGAGGAATTGTATCGGGCTCCTATAATTCACCCCTCCACTTT. Drawing the rest from reference TRBV5-4 and TRBJ1-6, the complete variable domain is ETGVTQSPTHLIKTRGQQVTLRCSSQSGHNTVSWYQQALGQGPQFIFQYYREEENGRGNFPPRFSGLQFPNYSSELNVNALELDDSALYLCASSLGGIVSGSYNSPLHFGNGTRLTVT.

The J gene is TRBJ2-7, the V gene TRBV27; D perhaps matches TRBD2 (5 bases). Germline CDR1 MNHEY, CDR2 SMNVEV (reference sequence). V was shortened by 5 bases and J by 0 bases, with 8 bases between the two germline ends. This CDR3 comprises 13 residues. For the CDR3, the DNA is TGTGCCAGCAGTAGAGCGGACTCCTACGAGCAGTACTTC. It is translated as CASSRADSYEQYF.

The J gene is TRBJ1-3, the V gene TRBV19, with a weak D call TRBD1 (6 bases). From germline, CDR1 is LNHDA and CDR2 SQIVND (reference sequence). This CDR3 has 15 amino acids. Trimming removed 5 bases at V and 2 bases at J, with 13 bases between. The CDR3 region is CASSVLQGTGNTIYF. The DNA for the CDR3 is TGTGCCAGTAGTGTCCTACAGGGAACTGGAAACACCATATATTTT.

The table lists this clone with a count of one. The rearrangement links TRBV6-5 to TRBJ2-7, with 10 bases matching TRBD2. Trimming cost V 10 bases and J 1 base; bases outside gene matches: 10. This CDR3 is built from 15 residues. The V gene's germline CDR1 is MNHEY and CDR2 SVGAGI. CDR3 DNA: TGTGCCACCGCCCTGAGCGGGGGGGTATCCTACGAGCAGTACTTC. This encodes CATALSGGVSYEQYF.

The CDR3 protein is CASSLGQAEAYF. In DNA form, the CDR3 reads TGTGCCAGCAGCTTAGGACAGGCTGAGGCGTACTTC. The chain recombines TRBV7-9 with TRBJ2-7, with D perhaps TRBD1 (6 bases). V dropped 1 base and J dropped 12 bases, with 13 bases sitting between them. There are 12 residues in the CDR3. Germline lookup yields CDR1 SEHNR and CDR2 FQNEAQ (reference sequence). The whole variable domain, filled in from reference TRBV7-9 and TRBJ2-7, reads DTGVSQNPRHKITKRGQNVTFRCDPISEHNRLYWYRQTLGQGPEFLTYFQNEAQLEKSRLLSDRFSAERPKGSFSTLEIQRTEQGDSAMYLCASSLGQAEAYFGPGTRLTVT.

J is TRBJ2-3 and V is TRBV18, with D unresolved. The CDR3 extends over 15 amino acids. Trimming left V 2 bases short and J 0 bases short, with 9 bases between. The germline V gene encodes CDR1 KGHSH and CDR2 LQKENI. This chain's CDR3 is CASSPEQTSTDTQYF. The CDR3 DNA follows: TGTGCCAGCTCACCAGAACAGACGAGCACAGATACGCAGTATTTT.

V is TRBV5-4 and J is TRBJ2-7; 7 bases fit TRBD2. The CDR3 loop spans 16 amino acids. In germline, CDR1 is SGHNT, CDR2 YYREEE (reference sequence). J was trimmed by 3 bases and V by 0 bases; bases with no gene match: 9. This chain's CDR3 is CASSLGVAGPYYEQYF. The CDR3 DNA sequence: TGTGCCAGCAGCTTGGGGGTAGCGGGTCCCTACTACGAGCAGTACTTC.

The chain combines TRBV18 with TRBJ1-5; D possibly corresponds to TRBD1 (5 bases). The CDR3 is 13 residues long. The ends were cut back, 5 bases at V and 8 bases at J, with 13 bases in the middle. Looked up from germline, CDR1 is KGHSH and CDR2 is LQKENI. CDR3 loop: CASSKSREEPQHF. The CDR3 DNA sequence: TGTGCCAGCTCAAAATCCAGGGAGGAGCCCCAGCATTTT.

The chain recombines TRBV5-1 with TRBJ2-3, with 12 bases that match TRBD2. The germline CDR1 and CDR2 sequences are SGHRS and YFSETQ. CDR3 length equals 18 residues. The V gene end was trimmed by 0 bases and the J gene end by 3 bases; junction bases not matched to a gene: 8. CDR3 DNA: TGCGCCAGCAGCTTGGCGACTAGCGGGAGATCCGGAACAGATACGCAGTATTTT. Translation gives CASSLATSGRSGTDTQYF.

This chain joins TRBV5-4 and TRBJ2-7; tentative D call: TRBD1 (6 bases). Germline-derived CDR1 and CDR2 are SGHNT and YYREEE (reference sequence). Between the trimmed V and J ends, which lost 4 bases and 2 bases, there was a span of 19 bases. The CDR3 has 16 amino acids. This chain's CDR3 is CASSAAPGEPAYEQYF. The CDR3 DNA reads TGTGCCAGCAGCGCCGCCCCAGGGGAGCCGGCCTACGAGCAGTACTTC.

This chain's CDR3 is CAAGGGGRTDTQYF. The DNA for the CDR3 is TGTGCCGCTGGGGGGGGCGGTAGAACAGATACGCAGTATTTT. The chain has TRBV30 and TRBJ2-3; TRBD2 is a possible D gene (7 bases). The CDR3 contains 14 residues. CDR1 GTSNPN and CDR2 SVGIG come from the germline V gene (reference sequence). With 8 bases removed from V and 3 bases from J, the gap between germline ends came to 18 bases. The full variable domain, in which reference TRBV30 and TRBJ2-3 provide the parts outside the CDR3, is SQTIHQWPATLVQPVGSPLSLECTVEGTSNPNLYWYRQAAGRGLQLLFYSVGIGQISSEVPQNLSASRPQDRQFILSSKKLLLSDSGFYLCAAGGGGRTDTQYFGPGTRLTVL.

This clone was observed a handful of times. The chain links TRBV6-6 to TRBJ1-1; 10 nucleotides line up with TRBD1. The CDR3 loop spans 11 amino acids. Germline values: CDR1 MNHNY, CDR2 SVGAGI (reference sequence). J gave up 12 bases and V 6 bases, and 4 bases lay outside the gene matches. The CDR3 sequence: CASRGDRGTFF. The CDR3 nucleotides are TGTGCCAGCAGAGGGGACAGGGGAACTTTCTTT.